Presented here are 10 T cell receptor beta chains from one specimen sequenced in a study of sequential checkpoint blockade in melanoma. Specified treatment: randomized to nivolumab then ipilimumab (arm A) or the reverse (arm B). Here immunoSEQ multiplex PCR was the method, and the copy in TCRdb shows in-frame clones only, minus some. The sample comprises fewer than 15,000 clones, approximately 70% of which are singletons, and about a sixth rests with the top ten. The source material was CD8+ T cells sorted from blood (inferred from file names), sampled from a patient given nivolumab and ipilimumab in sequence. Source of these receptors: a human donor with melanoma.

A word on this clone: Other nucleotide sequences from this sample produce the same CDR3. The chain couples TRBV7-9 to TRBJ2-3; 7 bases match TRBD2. The V gene end was trimmed by 6 bases and the J gene end by 0 bases; junction bases not matched to a gene: 6. This CDR3 comprises 15 residues. Germline CDR1 and CDR2: SEHNR and FQNEAQ (reference sequence). DNA of the CDR3: TGTGCCAGCAGTCGAGCGGGGATAAGCACAGATACGCAGTATTTT. This sequence encodes CASSRAGISTDTQYF.

The table lists this clone with a few counts. The chain links TRBV5-5 to TRBJ1-2, with D possibly matching TRBD1 (5 bases). The CDR3 length is 14 residues. Looked up from germline, CDR1 is SGHKS and CDR2 is YYEKEE (reference sequence). V was cut by 0 bases and J by 6 bases, with 12 bases left in between. This CDR3 reads CASSLEGRGNGYTF. Written as DNA, the CDR3 is TGTGCCAGCAGCTTGGAGGGGCGCGGAAATGGCTACACCTTC.

Only a few counts were recorded for this clone. Other DNA sequences in this sample translate to the same CDR3. The V call is TRBV7-9, the J call TRBJ2-3, with D possibly matching TRBD2 (5 bases). CDR3 size: 15 residues. Germline CDR1 and CDR2: SEHNR and FQNEAQ (reference sequence). V was shortened by 5 bases and J by 0 bases, with 12 bases between the two germline ends. DNA for the CDR3: TGTGCCAGCAGCCCGAGCGGAGTTAGCACAGATACGCAGTATTTT. As protein: CASSPSGVSTDTQYF.

Details on this clone: Other DNA sequences in the same sample also yield this CDR3. V usage is TRBV19 and J usage is TRBJ1-6; perhaps TRBD1 as D (6 bases). The CDR3 extends over 15 amino acids. V lost 1 base to trimming and J lost 10 bases, with 14 bases between them. Germline V gene sequence: CDR1 LNHDA, CDR2 SQIVND (reference sequence). The CDR3 reads CASSIVQGLRSPLHF. The CDR3 bases are TGTGCCAGTAGTATAGTTCAGGGGTTGCGGTCACCCCTCCACTTT.

The chain couples TRBV29-1 to TRBJ1-2; unclear D gene. CDR1 is SQVTM, CDR2 ANQGSEA, per germline. This CDR3 spans 11 amino acids. V shed 5 bases and J shed 4 bases, with 8 bases lying between them. Here the CDR3 DNA reads TGCAGCGTTCCGGGTCCCTATGGCTACACCTTC. It specifies CSVPGPYGYTF.

The CDR3 loop reads CASSLGQFMTTEAFF. CDR3 bases: TGTGCCAGCAGCTTGGGACAATTTATGACCACTGAAGCTTTCTTT. This chain joins TRBV5-4 and TRBJ1-1; no firm D call. CDR1 and CDR2 (germline): SGHNT, YYREEE (reference sequence). This CDR3 contains 15 residues. Between the trimmed V and J ends, which lost 0 bases and 4 bases, there was a span of 13 bases.

J is TRBJ1-1 and V is TRBV6-6; 9 bases are a match to TRBD1. The trim removed 4 bases at V and 4 bases at J, leaving 4 bases unmatched. This CDR3 region has 14 residues. The germline V gene has CDR1 MNHNY and CDR2 SVGAGI (reference sequence). CDR3 in DNA: TGTGCCAGCAGTTCGACAGGGGGGTTCACTGAAGCTTTCTTT. Encoded protein: CASSSTGGFTEAFF.

To note about this clone: This sample also contains other DNA sequences that code for the same CDR3. This chain links TRBV6-5 with TRBJ2-1, with D unclear. V was clipped by 2 bases and J by 5 bases, with 7 bases between them. This CDR3 is 13 amino acids long. Germline CDR1 and CDR2: MNHEY and SVGAGI. CDR3 in amino acids: CASSYLGDNEQFF. The CDR3 coding sequence is TGTGCCAGCAGTTACCTCGGAGACAATGAGCAGTTCTTC.

The CDR3 coding sequence is TGTGCCACCAGCAGAGATCAGGGGGAGCCCTATAACGAGCAGTTCTTC. Its translation is CATSRDQGEPYNEQFF. The chain is built from TRBV15 and TRBJ2-1; 7 nucleotides align to TRBD1. Germline loops: CDR1 LNHNV, CDR2 YYDKDF (reference sequence). V lost 0 bases and J lost 10; bases outside the gene matches: 12. The CDR3 is 16 amino acids.

This clone was seen a single time. The J gene is TRBJ2-1, the V gene TRBV27, with TRBD2 matching over 14 bases. Germline V gene sequence: CDR1 MNHEY, CDR2 SMNVEV (reference sequence). The ends lost 4 bases at V and 7 bases at J; junction bases unmatched: 3. This CDR3 is built from 15 residues. The CDR3 DNA follows: TGTGCCAGCAGTTCCGGGACTAGCGGGAGAAATGAGCAGTTCTTC. It codes for CASSSGTSGRNEQFF.